The clone carrying this T cell receptor beta chain was picked up one time. The V and J ends lost 6 bases and 0 bases respectively, with 8 bases between them. The CDR3 extends over 13 amino acids. CDR1 is LNHDA and CDR2 is SQIVND in the germline V gene (reference sequence). These data originate in a study of circulating tumor DNA in untreated peripheral T-cell lymphoma. The protocol was immunoSEQ multiplex PCR, while the TCRdb copy is restricted to in-frame clones and leaves out a portion. The sample comprises some 8,700 clones, around four fifths of which are singletons, and 2% to 2.5% rests with the top ten.

This clonotype was sampled from a human donor with peripheral T-cell lymphoma. The material sequenced was tumor tissue. This chain links TRBV19 with TRBJ1-1; D gene uncertain. This CDR3 reads CASSTDLNTEAFF. The DNA for the CDR3 is TGTGCCAGTAGCACCGATCTGAACACTGAAGCTTTCTTT.